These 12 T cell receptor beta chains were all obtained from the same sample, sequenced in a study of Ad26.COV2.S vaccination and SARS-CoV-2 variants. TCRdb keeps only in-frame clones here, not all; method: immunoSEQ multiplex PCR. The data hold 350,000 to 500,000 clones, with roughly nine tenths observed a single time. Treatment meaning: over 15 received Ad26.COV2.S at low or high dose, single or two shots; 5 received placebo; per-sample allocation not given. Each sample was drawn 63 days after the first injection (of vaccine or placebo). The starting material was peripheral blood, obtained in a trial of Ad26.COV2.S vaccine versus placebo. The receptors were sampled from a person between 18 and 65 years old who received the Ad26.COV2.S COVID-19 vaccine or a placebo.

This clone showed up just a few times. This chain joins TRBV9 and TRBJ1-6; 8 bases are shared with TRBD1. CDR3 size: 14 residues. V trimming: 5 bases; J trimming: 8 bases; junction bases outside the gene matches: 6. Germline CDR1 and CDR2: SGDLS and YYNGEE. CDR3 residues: CASSDRGGYSPLHF. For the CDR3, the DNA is TGTGCCAGCAGTGACAGGGGTGGTTATTCACCCCTCCACTTT.

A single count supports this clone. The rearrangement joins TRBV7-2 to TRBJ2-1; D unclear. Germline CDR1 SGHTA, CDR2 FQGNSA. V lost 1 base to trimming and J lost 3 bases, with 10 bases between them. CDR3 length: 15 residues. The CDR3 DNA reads TGTGCCAGCAGCTTAGTGGACGGAAACTACAATGAGCAGTTCTTC. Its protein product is CASSLVDGNYNEQFF.

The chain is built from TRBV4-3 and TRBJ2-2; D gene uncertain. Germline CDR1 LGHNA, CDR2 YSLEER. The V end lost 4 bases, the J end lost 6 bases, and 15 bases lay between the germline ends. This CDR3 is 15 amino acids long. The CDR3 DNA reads TGCGCCAGCAGCCCAGGACCTGGATACGCCGGGGAGCTGTTTTTT. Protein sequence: CASSPGPGYAGELFF.

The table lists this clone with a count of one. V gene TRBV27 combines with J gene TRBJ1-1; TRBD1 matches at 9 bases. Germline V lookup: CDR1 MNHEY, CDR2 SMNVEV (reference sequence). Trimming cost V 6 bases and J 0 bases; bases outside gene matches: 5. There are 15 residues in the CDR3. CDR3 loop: CASRQQGAVNTEAFF. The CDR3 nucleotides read TGTGCCAGCAGACAACAGGGGGCAGTGAACACTGAAGCTTTCTTT.

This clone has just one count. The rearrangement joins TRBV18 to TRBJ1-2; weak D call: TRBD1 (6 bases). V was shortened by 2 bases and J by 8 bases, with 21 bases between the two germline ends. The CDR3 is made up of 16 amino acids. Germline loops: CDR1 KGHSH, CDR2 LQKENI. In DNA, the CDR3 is TGTGCCAGCTCACCATGGACAGCCGACATACCAAGCGGCTACACCTTC. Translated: CASSPWTADIPSGYTF.

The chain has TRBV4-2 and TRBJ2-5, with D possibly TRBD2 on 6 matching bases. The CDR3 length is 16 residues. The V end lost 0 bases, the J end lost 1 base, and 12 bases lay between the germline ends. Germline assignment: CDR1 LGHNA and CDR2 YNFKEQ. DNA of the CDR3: TGTGCCAGCAGCCAAGATCGAGGACTACTCCAAGAGACCCAGTACTTC. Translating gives CASSQDRGLLQETQYF.

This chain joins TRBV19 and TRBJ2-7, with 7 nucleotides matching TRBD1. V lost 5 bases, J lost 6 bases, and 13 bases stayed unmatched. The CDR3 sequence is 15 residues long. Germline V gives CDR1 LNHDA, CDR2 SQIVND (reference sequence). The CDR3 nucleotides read TGTGCCAGTAGTGCGCTGACAGGGCCCGCCGGCGAGCAGTACTTC. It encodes CASSALTGPAGEQYF.

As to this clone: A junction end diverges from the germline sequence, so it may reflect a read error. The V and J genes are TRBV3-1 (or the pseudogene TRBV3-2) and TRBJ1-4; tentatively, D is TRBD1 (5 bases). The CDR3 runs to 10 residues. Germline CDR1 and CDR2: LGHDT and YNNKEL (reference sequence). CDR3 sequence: CASSPGRGIF. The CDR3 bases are TGTGCCAGCAGCCCGGGACGGGGAATTTTT.

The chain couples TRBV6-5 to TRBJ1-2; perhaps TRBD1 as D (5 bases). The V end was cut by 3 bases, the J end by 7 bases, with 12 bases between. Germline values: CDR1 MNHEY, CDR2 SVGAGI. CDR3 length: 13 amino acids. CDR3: CASSYGAGFGYTF. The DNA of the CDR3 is TGTGCCAGCAGTTATGGGGCCGGGTTTGGCTACACCTTC.

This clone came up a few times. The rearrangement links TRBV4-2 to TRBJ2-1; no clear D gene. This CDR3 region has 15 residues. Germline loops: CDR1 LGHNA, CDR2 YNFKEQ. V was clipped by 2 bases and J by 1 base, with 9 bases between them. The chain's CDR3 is CASSQQLVSYNEQFF. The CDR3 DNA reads TGTGCCAGCAGCCAACAGCTAGTATCCTACAATGAGCAGTTCTTC.

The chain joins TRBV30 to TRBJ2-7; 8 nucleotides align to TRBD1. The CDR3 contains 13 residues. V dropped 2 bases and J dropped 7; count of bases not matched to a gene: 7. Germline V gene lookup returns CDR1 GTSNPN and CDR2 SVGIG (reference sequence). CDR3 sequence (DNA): TGTGCCTGGAGTTACAGGGGGACAATTGAGCAGTACTTC. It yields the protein CAWSYRGTIEQYF.

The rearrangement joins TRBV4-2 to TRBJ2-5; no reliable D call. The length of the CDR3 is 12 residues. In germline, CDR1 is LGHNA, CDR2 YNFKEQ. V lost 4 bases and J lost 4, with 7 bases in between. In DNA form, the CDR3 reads TGTGCCAGCAGCCGGATGGGAGAGACCCAGTACTTC. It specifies CASSRMGETQYF.